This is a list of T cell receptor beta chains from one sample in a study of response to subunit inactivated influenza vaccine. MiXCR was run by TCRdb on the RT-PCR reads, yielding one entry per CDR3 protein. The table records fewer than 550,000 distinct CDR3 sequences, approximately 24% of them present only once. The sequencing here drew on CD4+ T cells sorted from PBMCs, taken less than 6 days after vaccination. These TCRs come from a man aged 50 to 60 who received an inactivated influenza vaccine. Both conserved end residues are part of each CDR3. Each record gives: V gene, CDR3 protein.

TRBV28	CASKGAGATGNEQFF
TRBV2	CASSGRQGGEKLFF
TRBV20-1	CSALGGQNTEAFF
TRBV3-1	CASSQDSSGLAAYNEQFF
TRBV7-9	CASSLFGADSYEQYF
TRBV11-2	CASSLTGGAWDTQYF
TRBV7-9	CASSLSVGPYEQYF
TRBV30	CAWSVAGATTDTQYF
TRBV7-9	CASSLALVRGAPEAFF
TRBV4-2	CASSPRLAGVQETQYF
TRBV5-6	CASSLALGTGAYNEQFF
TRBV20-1	CSASDGGNNEQYF
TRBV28	CASSLIRPRGGGAEAFF
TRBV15	CATSSIPGAGAFF
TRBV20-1	CSATGEKTKNIQYF
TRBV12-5	CASGLVLGEAGELFF
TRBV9	CASSEIVPTDTQYF
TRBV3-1	CASSRTSRTDTQYF
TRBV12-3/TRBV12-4	CASRELATDTQYF
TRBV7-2	CASSLGGGALEAFF
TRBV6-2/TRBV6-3	CASSHANEAFF
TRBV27	CASSLSTSGSSYEQYF
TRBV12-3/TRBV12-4	CASSLRSGGSQPQHF
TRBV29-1	CSVGGQSGNAAFF
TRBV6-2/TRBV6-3	CASSRGLAGGHYNEQFF
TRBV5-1	CASRSSGGTGELFF
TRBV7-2	CASSPQETSYEQYF
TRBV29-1	CSVDGTSGRYEQYF
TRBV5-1	CASSLEGGRNIQYF
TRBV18	CASSPRAYGTDTQYF
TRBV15	CATSRSLGRANYGYTF
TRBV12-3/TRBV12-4	CASSLSVEPQHF
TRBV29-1	CSVAPGTGGVGYTF
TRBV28	CASSLSRLPRYQETQYF
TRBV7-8	CASSLGTSADNEQFF
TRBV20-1	CSAFSGGNTGELFF
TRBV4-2	CASSQGTSGGIQYF